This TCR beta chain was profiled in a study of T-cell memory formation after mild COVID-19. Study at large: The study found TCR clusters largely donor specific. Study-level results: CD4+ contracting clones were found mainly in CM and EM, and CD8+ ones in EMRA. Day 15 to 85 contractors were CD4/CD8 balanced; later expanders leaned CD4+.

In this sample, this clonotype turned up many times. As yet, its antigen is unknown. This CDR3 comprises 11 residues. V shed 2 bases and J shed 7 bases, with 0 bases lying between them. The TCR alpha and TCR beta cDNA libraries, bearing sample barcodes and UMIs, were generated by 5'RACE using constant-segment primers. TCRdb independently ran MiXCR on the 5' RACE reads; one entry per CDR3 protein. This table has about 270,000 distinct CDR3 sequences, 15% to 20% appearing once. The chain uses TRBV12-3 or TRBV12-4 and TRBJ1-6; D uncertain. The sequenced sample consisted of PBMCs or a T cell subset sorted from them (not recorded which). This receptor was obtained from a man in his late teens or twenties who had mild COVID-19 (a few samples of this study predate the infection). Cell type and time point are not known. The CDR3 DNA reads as TGTGCCAGCAGTTTAAATTCACCCCTCCACTTT. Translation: CASSLNSPLHF.